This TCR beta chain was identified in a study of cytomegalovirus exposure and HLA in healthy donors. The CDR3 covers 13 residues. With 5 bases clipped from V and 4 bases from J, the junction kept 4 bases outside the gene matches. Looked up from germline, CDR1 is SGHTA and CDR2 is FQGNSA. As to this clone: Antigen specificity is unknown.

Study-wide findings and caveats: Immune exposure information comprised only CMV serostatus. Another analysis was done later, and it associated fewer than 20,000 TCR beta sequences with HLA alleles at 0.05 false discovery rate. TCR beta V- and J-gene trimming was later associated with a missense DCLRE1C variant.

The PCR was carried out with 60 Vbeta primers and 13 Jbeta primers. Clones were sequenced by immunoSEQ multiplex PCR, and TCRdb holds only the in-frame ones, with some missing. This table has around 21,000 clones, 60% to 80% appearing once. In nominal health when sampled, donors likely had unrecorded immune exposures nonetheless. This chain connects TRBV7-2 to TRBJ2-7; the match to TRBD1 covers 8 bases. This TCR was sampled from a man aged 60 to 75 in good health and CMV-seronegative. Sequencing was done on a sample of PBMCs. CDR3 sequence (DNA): TGTGCCAGCAGCGGGACAGGTGTATACGAGCAGTACTTC. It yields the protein CASSGTGVYEQYF.